Below are 23 T cell receptor beta chains sequenced from a single sample in a study of regulatory T cells in long-lasting Graves disease. The time point is: newly diagnosed GD, antithyroid drugs for less than 3 months. PBMC-derived RNA was used for the TCR library. Assembly of TCR beta libraries relied on iRepertoire HTBI primers together with Arm-PCR of CDR3 regions. TCRdb processed the multiplex PCR reads anew with MiXCR; each CDR3 protein has one entry. The sample records about 420,000 distinct CDR3 sequences, about a sixth being singletons. These same data were also listed under a study on T cells in Graves' hyperthyroidism and ophthalmopathy.

This specimen was peripheral blood mononuclear cells (PBMCs), taken at new diagnosis, from a patient treated with antithyroid drugs. The receptors shown here come from a woman under 30 with Graves disease.

This clonotype came up many times. The chain carries TRBV3-1 and TRBJ1-2; D is undetermined. The CDR3 consists of 13 residues. V lost 3 bases and J 8 bases, leaving 13 bases between the germline ends. Germline CDR1 LGHDT, CDR2 YNNKEL (reference sequence). CDR3 protein: CASSHDKAGGYTF. The CDR3 nucleotides are TGTGCCAGCAGCCACGACAAGGCCGGCGGCTACACCTTC.

This clonotype was detected ten times or more. This chain connects TRBV20-1 to TRBJ2-7; D might be TRBD2 (6 bases). Germline assignment: CDR1 DFQATT and CDR2 SNEGSKA (reference sequence). This CDR3 has 14 residues. V dropped 3 bases and J dropped 1 base, with 13 bases sitting between them. In DNA, the CDR3 is TGCAGTGCTAGGGGCCGGGACTCTTCCTACGAGCAGTACTTC. Residues: CSARGRDSSYEQYF.

The rearrangement joins TRBV9 to TRBJ2-3; D is undetermined. The germline gives CDR1 SGDLS, CDR2 YYNGEE. Deletions cut 4 bases from V and 2 bases from J, with 17 bases between. The CDR3 is made up of 16 amino acids. The CDR3, as DNA: TGTGCCAGCAGCCCAGGTGGCATCCTGCACACAGATACGCAGTATTTT. This gives the protein CASSPGGILHTDTQYF.

V and J are TRBV7-9 and TRBJ2-3; TRBD2 might be the D (7 bases). The CDR3 is 15 residues long. The V gene's germline CDR1 is SEHNR and CDR2 FQNEAQ (reference sequence). Trimming stripped 4 bases from V and 3 bases from J, with 14 bases between. The CDR3 sequence is CASSSMGGRTDTQYF. The CDR3 nucleotides are TGTGCCAGCAGCTCGATGGGGGGGCGTACAGATACGCAGTATTTT.

This clonotype turned up a few times. The genes are TRBV7-3 and TRBJ2-1, with 9 bases identical to TRBD2. With 5 bases clipped from V and 7 bases from J, the junction kept 9 bases outside the gene matches. CDR1 is SGHTA, CDR2 FQGTGA, per germline. CDR3 size: 15 residues. The CDR3 reads CASSVFSGRGNEQFF. In nucleotides, the CDR3 is TGTGCCAGCAGCGTGTTTAGCGGGAGAGGGAATGAGCAGTTCTTC.

This clonotype was seen repeatedly, ten times or more. The rearrangement links TRBV27 to TRBJ2-1, with D perhaps given as TRBD1 or TRBD2 (5 bases each). This CDR3 region has 11 residues. The V gene's germline CDR1 is MNHEY and CDR2 SMNVEV (reference sequence). V was clipped by 6 bases and J by 6 bases, with 6 bases between them. The CDR3 DNA is TGTGCCAGCAGCGGGGCCAATGAGCAGTTCTTC. This codes for CASSGANEQFF.

Points on this clonotype: This may arise from a read error, as a much more abundant clone is one base away. Given the absence of the conserved phenylalanine or tryptophan at the CDR3 end, a read error is likely. CDR3 sequence: CASSYIAGPNTGELFS. In nucleotides, the CDR3 is TGTGCCAGCAGTTACATAGCGGGCCCGAACACCGGGGAGCTGTTTTCT. This chain connects TRBV6-5 to TRBJ2-2; TRBD2 matches 7 bases. The CDR3 is 16 residues long. Unmatched junction bases numbered 3, after V lost 2 bases and J lost 0 bases. Germline V CDR1 and CDR2: MNHEY, SVGAGI.

This clonotype showed up many times. The chain employs TRBV3-1 and TRBJ2-4; D gene uncertain. This CDR3 is built from 15 residues. In germline, CDR1 is LGHDT, CDR2 YNNKEL (reference sequence). Trimming pared 1 base from V and 0 bases from J, leaving 7 bases between. CDR3 DNA sequence: TGTGCCAGCAGCCAAGTAGGGATAGCCAAAAACATTCAGTACTTC. Protein sequence: CASSQVGIAKNIQYF.

As regards this clonotype: This likely reflects a read error, since a far larger clone is one base away. The rearrangement uses TRBV11-2 and TRBJ2-1, with 9 positions matching TRBD2. CDR3 length: 16 amino acids. CDR1 is SGHAT and CDR2 is FQNNGV in the germline V gene. Trimming took 0 bases from V and 10 from J; bases not matched to a gene: 10. CDR3 DNA sequence: TGTGCCAGCAGCTTAGATTGGGCGCTAGCGGGGTACGAGCAGTTCTTC. Translating it yields CASSLDWALAGYEQFF. The full variable domain, rest sourced from reference TRBV11-2 and TRBJ2-1, is EAGVAQSPRYKIIEKRQSVAFWCNPISGHATLYWYQQILGQGPKLLIQFQNNGVVDDSQLPKDRFSAERLKGVDSTLKIQPAKLEDSAVYLCASSLDWALAGYEQFFGPGTRLTVL.

In DNA form, the CDR3 reads TGCGCCAGCAGCGGGGTGGGCCGGGAGCAGTACTTC. Translating it yields CASSGVGREQYF. The J gene is TRBJ2-7, the V gene TRBV4-1, with unresolved D. V shed 5 bases and J shed 7 bases, with 12 bases lying between them. This CDR3 contains 12 residues. Germline V CDR1 and CDR2: MGHRA, YSYEKL.

This clonotype has at least ten counts. This chain connects TRBV7-2 to TRBJ2-1, with D possibly matching TRBD2 (6 bases). Deletions cut 11 bases from V and 2 bases from J, with 22 bases between. Germline loops: CDR1 SGHTA, CDR2 FQGNSA. The CDR3 runs 16 residues. The CDR3 is CASATSEGLAYNEQFF. In DNA form, the CDR3 reads TGTGCCTCCGCAACGTCGGAGGGACTGGCCTACAATGAGCAGTTCTTC.

This clonotype appeared once. The chain employs TRBV6-1 and TRBJ1-1; D remains unclear. This CDR3 spans 14 amino acids. Germline V gene sequence: CDR1 MNHNS, CDR2 SASEGT. V was clipped by 5 bases and J by 0 bases, with 10 bases between them. CDR3 sequence (DNA): TGTGCCAGCAGTCCAAGAGCCTTGAACACTGAAGCTTTCTTT. Translated: CASSPRALNTEAFF.

The gene calls are TRBV19 and TRBJ2-5; 9 nucleotides agree with TRBD1. The germline gives CDR1 LNHDA, CDR2 SQIVND (reference sequence). The ends lost 5 bases at V and 1 base at J; junction bases unmatched: 8. There are 16 residues in the CDR3. This CDR3 reads CASSLETGGPQETQYF. Here the CDR3 DNA reads TGTGCCAGTAGTTTGGAGACAGGGGGTCCCCAAGAGACCCAGTACTTC. Full variable domain (outside the CDR3, taken from reference TRBV19 and TRBJ2-5): DGGITQSPKYLFRKEGQNVTLSCEQNLNHDAMYWYRQDPGQGLRLIYYSQIVNDFQKGDIAEGYSVSREKKESFPLTVTSAQKNPTAFYLCASSLETGGPQETQYFGPGTRLLVL.

This clonotype was counted many times. The chain joins TRBV7-9 to TRBJ2-1; TRBD2 matches at 13 bases. Germline values: CDR1 SEHNR, CDR2 FQNEAQ (reference sequence). The CDR3 spans 16 residues. Trimming removed 5 bases from V and 9 bases from J; junction bases left unmatched: 10. This CDR3 is CASSPKMGLAGIEQFF. DNA for the CDR3: TGTGCCAGCAGCCCCAAGATGGGACTAGCGGGAATTGAGCAGTTCTTC.

This clonotype was picked up many times. This rearrangement joins TRBV3-1 to TRBJ1-3; 8 bases line up with TRBD1. The V gene end was trimmed by 2 bases and the J gene end by 3 bases; junction bases not matched to a gene: 3. This CDR3 is 15 amino acids long. Per the germline V gene, CDR1 is LGHDT and CDR2 is YNNKEL (reference sequence). CDR3 DNA: TGTGCCAGCAGCCAACGGACAGGGCTTGGAAACACCATATATTTT. Encoded protein: CASSQRTGLGNTIYF.

There are many counts of this clonotype. The rearrangement uses TRBV6-1 and TRBJ2-7, with 11 positions matching TRBD1. With V trimmed by 10 bases and J by 5 bases, 7 bases remained unmatched. The length of the CDR3 is 13 residues. Germline assignment: CDR1 MNHNS and CDR2 SASEGT. CDR3 DNA sequence: TGTGCCACCGGACAGGGGGCGAGGAACGAGCAGTACTTC. Amino acids: CATGQGARNEQYF.

This clonotype appeared a few times. The V and J genes are TRBV19 and TRBJ2-7; a weak D match, TRBD2 (6 bases). The CDR3 contains 13 residues. Germline CDR1 and CDR2: LNHDA and SQIVND (reference sequence). V gave up 7 bases and J gave up 3 bases, with 13 bases separating them. CDR3 amino acids: CASTFAEGYEQYF. CDR3 sequence (DNA): TGTGCCAGTACGTTTGCGGAGGGCTACGAGCAGTACTTC.

In this sample, this clonotype turned up many times. V usage is TRBV3-1 and J usage is TRBJ1-1; no definite D call. Trimming shortened V by 3 bases and J by 2 bases, and 10 bases separated the two germline ends. The germline gives CDR1 LGHDT, CDR2 YNNKEL (reference sequence). This CDR3 is built from 14 residues. CDR3 in DNA: TGTGCCAGCAGCCAGCTATCAAGTAACACTGAAGCTTTCTTT. Residues: CASSQLSSNTEAFF.

This chain joins TRBV5-1 and TRBJ1-2, with 8 bases that match TRBD1. Trimming removed 5 bases from V and 4 bases from J; junction bases left unmatched: 4. This CDR3 is 13 amino acids long. Germline CDR1 and CDR2: SGHRS and YFSETQ. CDR3 in amino acids: CASSQDRAYGYTF. CDR3 nucleotide sequence: TGCGCCAGCAGTCAGGACAGGGCCTATGGCTACACCTTC.

This chain links TRBV9 with TRBJ2-2; D may match TRBD1 or TRBD2 (5 bases each). V was trimmed by 5 bases and J by 6 bases, leaving 11 bases between them. This CDR3 has 13 amino acids. Germline-derived CDR1 and CDR2 are SGDLS and YYNGEE. In DNA form, the CDR3 reads TGTGCCAGCAGTTTCTTGGGGGCCGGGGAGCTGTTTTTT. Its protein product is CASSFLGAGELFF. The full variable domain, completed using reference TRBV9 and TRBJ2-2, is DSGVTQTPKHLITATGQRVTLRCSPRSGDLSVYWYQQSLDQGLQFLIQYYNGEERAKGNILERFSAQQFPDLHSELNLSSLELGDSALYFCASSFLGAGELFFGEGSRLTVL.

V usage is TRBV28 and J usage is TRBJ1-1; D is unclear. CDR1 and CDR2 from the germline V gene are MDHEN and SYDVKM. CDR3 length equals 15 residues. V lost 0 bases to trimming and J lost 0 bases, with 8 bases between them. As DNA, the CDR3 is TGTGCCAGCAGTTTATGGGGCATTATGAACACTGAAGCTTTCTTT. Encoded protein: CASSLWGIMNTEAFF. The full variable domain, completed using reference TRBV28 and TRBJ1-1, is DVKVTQSSRYLVKRTGEKVFLECVQDMDHENMFWYRQDPGLGLRLIYFSYDVKMKEKGDIPEGYSVSREKKERFSLILESASTNQTSMYLCASSLWGIMNTEAFFGQGTRLTVV.

This clonotype was detected many times. This chain connects TRBV27 to TRBJ1-2; TRBD1 aligns across 10 bases. V was pared by 3 bases and J by 6 bases, with 10 bases of the junction left unmatched. Germline-derived CDR1 and CDR2 are MNHEY and SMNVEV (reference sequence). The CDR3 spans 16 residues. CDR3 DNA sequence: TGTGCCAGCAGTTTGACAGGGGGCATACGAAGGGATGGCTACACCTTC. Its protein product is CASSLTGGIRRDGYTF.

In its sample, this clonotype was seen many times. The CDR3 reads CAFGRNYEQYF. The CDR3 DNA is TGTGCCTTCGGGCGGAACTACGAGCAGTACTTC. This rearrangement joins TRBV28 to TRBJ2-7; D not certain. Germline CDR1 and CDR2: MDHEN and SYDVKM. V was cut by 11 bases and J by 3 bases, with 11 bases left in between. The CDR3 extends over 11 amino acids.